This T cell receptor (beta chain) was recovered during a study of OX40 agonist ivuxolimab in advanced cancers. Across the whole study: Averaging 60 years in age, with a range of roughly 23 to 80, the cohort was about 86% male. Allowance was made for prior anti-PD-1, anti-PD-L1 or anti-CTLA-4 therapy, and 40% to 45% had some. General study findings and limits: The 0.1-3.0 mg/kg partial responders had among the lowest clonal expansion. At 0.1 to 3.0 mg/kg and by week 6, CD4+ and CD8+ T cells in the blood had expanded clonally.

The CDR3 is 16 amino acids. V shed 1 base and J 4 bases; nucleotides not matched to a gene: 4. Per the germline V gene, CDR1 is LGHNA and CDR2 is YSLEER. Produced via immunoSEQ multiplex PCR; TCRdb's table is partial and in-frame only. The sample holds about 26,000 clones, around nine tenths seen once. Concerning this clone itself: Its antigen is as yet unknown.

Sequencing used CD4+ or CD8+ T cells sorted from blood, obtained in a trial of the OX40 agonist ivuxolimab. This clonotype was sampled from an adult with an advanced solid tumor such as melanoma, head and neck, liver or kidney cancer. V is TRBV4-3 and J is TRBJ2-3, with TRBD2 identical over 11 bases. The CDR3 region is CASSQGLAGSPDTQYF. In DNA form, the CDR3 reads TGCGCCAGCAGCCAAGGACTAGCGGGGTCCCCAGATACGCAGTATTTT.